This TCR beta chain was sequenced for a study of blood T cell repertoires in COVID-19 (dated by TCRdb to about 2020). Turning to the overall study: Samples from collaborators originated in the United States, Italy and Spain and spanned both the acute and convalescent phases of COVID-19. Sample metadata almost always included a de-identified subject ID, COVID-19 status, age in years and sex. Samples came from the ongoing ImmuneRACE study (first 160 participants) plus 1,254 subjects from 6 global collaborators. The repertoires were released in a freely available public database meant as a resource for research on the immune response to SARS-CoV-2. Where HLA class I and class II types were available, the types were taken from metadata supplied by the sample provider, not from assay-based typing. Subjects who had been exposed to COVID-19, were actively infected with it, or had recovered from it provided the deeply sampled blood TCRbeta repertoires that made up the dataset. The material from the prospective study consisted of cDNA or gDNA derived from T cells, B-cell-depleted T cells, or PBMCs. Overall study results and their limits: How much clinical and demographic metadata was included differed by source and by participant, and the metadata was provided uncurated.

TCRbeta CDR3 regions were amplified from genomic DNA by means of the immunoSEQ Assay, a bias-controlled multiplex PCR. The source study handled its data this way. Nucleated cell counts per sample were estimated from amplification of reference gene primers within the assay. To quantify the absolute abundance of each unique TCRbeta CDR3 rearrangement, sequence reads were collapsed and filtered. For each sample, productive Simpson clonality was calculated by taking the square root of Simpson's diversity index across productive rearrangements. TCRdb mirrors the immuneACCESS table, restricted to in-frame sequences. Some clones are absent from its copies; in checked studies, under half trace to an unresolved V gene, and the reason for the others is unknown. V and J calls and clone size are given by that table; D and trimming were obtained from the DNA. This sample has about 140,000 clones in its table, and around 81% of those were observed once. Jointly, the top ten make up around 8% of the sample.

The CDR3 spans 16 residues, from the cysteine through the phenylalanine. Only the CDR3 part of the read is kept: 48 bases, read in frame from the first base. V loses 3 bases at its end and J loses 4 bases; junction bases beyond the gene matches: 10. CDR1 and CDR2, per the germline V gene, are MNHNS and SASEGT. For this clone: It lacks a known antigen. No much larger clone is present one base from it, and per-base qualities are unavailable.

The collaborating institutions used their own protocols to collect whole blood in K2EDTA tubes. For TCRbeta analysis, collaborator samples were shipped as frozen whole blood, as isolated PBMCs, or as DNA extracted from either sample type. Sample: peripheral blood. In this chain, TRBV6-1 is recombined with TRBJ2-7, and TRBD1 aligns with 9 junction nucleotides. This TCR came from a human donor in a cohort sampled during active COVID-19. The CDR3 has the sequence CASSEVVGTGPYEQYF. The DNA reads TGTGCCAGCAGTGAGGTTGTGGGGACAGGGCCATACGAGCAGTACTTC.